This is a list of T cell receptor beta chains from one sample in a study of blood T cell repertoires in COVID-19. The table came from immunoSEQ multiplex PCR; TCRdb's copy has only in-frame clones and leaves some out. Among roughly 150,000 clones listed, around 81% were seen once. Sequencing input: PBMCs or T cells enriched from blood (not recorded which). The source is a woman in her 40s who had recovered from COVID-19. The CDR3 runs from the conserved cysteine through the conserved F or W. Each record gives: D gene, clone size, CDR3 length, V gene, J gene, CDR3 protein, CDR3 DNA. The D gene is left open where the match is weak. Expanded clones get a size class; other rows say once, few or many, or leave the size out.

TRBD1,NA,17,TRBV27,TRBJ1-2,CASRPDRGSKSNYGYTF,TGTGCCAGCAGGCCTGACAGGGGATCTAAAAGTAACTATGGCTACACCTTC
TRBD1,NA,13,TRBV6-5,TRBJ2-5,CASKPGQQETQYF,TGTGCCAGCAAACCGGGACAGCAAGAGACCCAGTACTTC
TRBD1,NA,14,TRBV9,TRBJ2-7,CASSVGDSSYEQYF,TGTGCCAGCAGCGTAGGGGACAGCTCCTACGAGCAGTACTTC
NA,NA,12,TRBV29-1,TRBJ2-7,CSVEGYLYEQYF,TGCAGCGTTGAGGGCTACCTCTACGAGCAGTACTTC
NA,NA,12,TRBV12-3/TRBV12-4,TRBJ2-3,CASSQRQDTQYF,TGTGCCAGCAGTCAGCGGCAAGATACGCAGTATTTT
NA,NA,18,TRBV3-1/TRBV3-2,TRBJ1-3,CASSQERGRAGAGNTIYF,TGTGCCAGCAGCCAAGAGAGAGGTCGGGCAGGGGCTGGAAACACCATATATTTT
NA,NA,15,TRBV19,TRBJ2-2,CASSIGNTNTGELFF,TGTGCCAGTAGTATCGGGAACACGAACACCGGGGAGCTGTTTTTT
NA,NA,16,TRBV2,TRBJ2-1,CATSKKGVIRSNEQFF,TGTGCCACTTCCAAAAAGGGGGTGATCCGATCTAATGAGCAGTTCTTC
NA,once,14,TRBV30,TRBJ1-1,CAWSVVRGNTEAFF,TGTGCCTGGAGTGTAGTTCGGGGGAACACTGAAGCTTTCTTT
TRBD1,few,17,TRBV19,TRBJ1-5,CASSEPPGGYSNQPQHF,TGTGCCAGTAGTGAGCCTCCAGGGGGCTATAGCAATCAGCCCCAGCATTTT
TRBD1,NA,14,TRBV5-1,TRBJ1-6,CASSSGTGGSPLHF,TGCGCCAGCAGCTCCGGGACAGGGGGTTCACCCCTCCACTTT
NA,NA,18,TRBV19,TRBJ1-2,CASSINRAGTTKNYGYTF,TGTGCCAGTAGTATAAACAGGGCAGGTACTACAAAAAACTATGGCTACACCTTC
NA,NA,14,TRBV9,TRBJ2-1,CASSVGGQWNEQFF,TGTGCCAGCAGCGTAGGAGGTCAGTGGAATGAGCAGTTCTTC
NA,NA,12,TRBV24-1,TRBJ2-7,CATYFFCYEQYF,TGTGCCACCTACTTCTTCTGTTACGAGCAGTACTTC
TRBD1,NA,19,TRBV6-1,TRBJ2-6,CASSENMGQGWSGANVLTF,TGTGCCAGCAGTGAAAATATGGGACAGGGGTGGTCTGGGGCCAACGTCCTGACTTTC
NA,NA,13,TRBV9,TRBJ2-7,CASSGGLSYEQYF,TGTGCCAGCAGCGGTGGCCTCTCCTACGAGCAGTACTTC
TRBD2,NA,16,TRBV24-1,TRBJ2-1,CATSDGSGRALDEQFF,TGTGCCACCAGTGATGGGAGCGGGAGGGCCTTAGATGAGCAGTTCTTC
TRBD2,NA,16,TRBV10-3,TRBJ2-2,CAISGLAGGNTGELFF,TGTGCCATCAGTGGACTAGCGGGAGGAAACACCGGGGAGCTGTTTTTT
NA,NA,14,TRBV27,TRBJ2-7,CASSFGQIYYEQYF,TGTGCCAGCAGTTTCGGACAGATATACTACGAGCAGTACTTC
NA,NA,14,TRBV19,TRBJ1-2,CASTAGRGGYGYTF,TGTGCCAGTACCGCGGGGAGGGGTGGATATGGCTACACCTTC
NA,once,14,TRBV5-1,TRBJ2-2,CASSSVPNTGELFF,TGCGCCAGCAGCTCCGTCCCGAACACCGGGGAGCTGTTTTTT
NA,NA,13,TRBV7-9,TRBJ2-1,CASRWENYNEQFF,TGTGCCAGCAGGTGGGAGAACTACAATGAGCAGTTCTTC
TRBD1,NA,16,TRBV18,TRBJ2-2,CASSPSGGRPTGELFF,TGTGCCAGCTCACCTTCAGGGGGCCGGCCCACCGGGGAGCTGTTTTTT
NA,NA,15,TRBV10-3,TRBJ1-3,CAISSDSDSGNTIYF,TGTGCCATCAGTAGTGACAGTGATTCTGGAAACACCATATATTTT
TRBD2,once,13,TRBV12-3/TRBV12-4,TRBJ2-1,CAITAGAVDEQFF,TGTGCCATCACAGCGGGAGCGGTGGATGAGCAGTTCTTC
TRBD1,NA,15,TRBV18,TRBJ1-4,CASSSTGTGGEKLFF,TGTGCCAGCTCATCAACCGGGACAGGGGGGGAAAAACTGTTTTTT
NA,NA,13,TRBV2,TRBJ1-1,CASSERLLTEAFF,TGTGCCAGCAGTGAACGTCTCCTGACTGAAGCTTTCTTT
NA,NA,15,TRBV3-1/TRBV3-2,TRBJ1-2,CASSQGESINYGYTF,TGTGCCAGCAGCCAAGGAGAATCGATTAACTATGGCTACACCTTC
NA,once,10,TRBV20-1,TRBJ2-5,CSATQETQYF,TGCAGTGCCACACAAGAGACCCAGTACTTC
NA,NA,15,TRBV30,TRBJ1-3,CAWSGKYRTGNTIYF,TGTGCCTGGAGTGGTAAATACAGAACTGGAAACACCATATATTTT
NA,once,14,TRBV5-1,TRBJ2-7,CASSLGGLGYEQYF,TGCGCCAGCAGCTTGGGGGGACTGGGCTACGAGCAGTACTTC
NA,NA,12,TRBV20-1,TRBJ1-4,CSASFRGEKLFF,TGCAGTGCTAGTTTTAGGGGTGAAAAACTGTTTTTT
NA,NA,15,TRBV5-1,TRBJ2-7,CASSLTGQSSYEQYF,TGCGCCAGCAGCTTGACCGGACAGAGCTCCTACGAGCAGTACTTC
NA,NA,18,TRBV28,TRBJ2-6,CASSLLRGRTTGANVLTF,TGTGCCAGCAGTTTACTTAGGGGGCGGACTACTGGGGCCAACGTCCTGACTTTC
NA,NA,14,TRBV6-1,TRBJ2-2,CASSEVRVAGELFF,TGTGCCAGCAGTGAAGTCCGCGTAGCCGGGGAGCTGTTTTTT
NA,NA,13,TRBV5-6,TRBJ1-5,CASSQSLNQPQHF,TGTGCCAGCAGCCAAAGCCTTAATCAGCCCCAGCATTTT
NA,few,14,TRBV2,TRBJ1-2,CASSVKRVTYGYTF,TGTGCCAGCAGTGTTAAGAGGGTCACCTATGGCTACACCTTC
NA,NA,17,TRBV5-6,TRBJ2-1,CASSTRASGSIDNEQFF,TGTGCCAGCAGCACCCGAGCGTCGGGGTCGATAGACAATGAGCAGTTCTTC
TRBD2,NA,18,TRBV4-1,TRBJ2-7,CASSHQEASGTSSYEQYF,TGCGCCAGCAGCCATCAGGAGGCTAGCGGGACGAGCTCCTACGAGCAGTACTTC
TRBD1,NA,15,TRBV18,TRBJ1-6,CASSPAGGPNSPLHF,TGTGCCAGCTCACCAGCAGGGGGGCCGAATTCACCCCTCCACTTT
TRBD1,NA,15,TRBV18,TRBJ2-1,CASSPGTGAYNEQFF,TGTGCCAGCTCACCAGGGACAGGGGCCTACAATGAGCAGTTCTTC
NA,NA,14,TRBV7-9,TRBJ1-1,CASSPGHANTEAFF,TGTGCCAGCAGCCCCGGACACGCGAACACTGAAGCTTTCTTT
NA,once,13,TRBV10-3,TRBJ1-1,CAISRTENTEAFF,TGTGCCATCAGTCGGACAGAGAACACTGAAGCTTTCTTT
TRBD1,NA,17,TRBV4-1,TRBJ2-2,CASSQGGTGTNTGELFF,TGCGCCAGCAGCCAAGGGGGGACAGGGACGAACACCGGGGAGCTGTTTTTT
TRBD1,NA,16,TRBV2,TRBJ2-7,CASSWTGASHPYEQYF,TGTGCCAGCAGTTGGACAGGGGCCAGTCACCCCTACGAGCAGTACTTC
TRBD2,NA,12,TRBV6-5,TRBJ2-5,CAGGRVQETQYF,TGTGCCGGCGGGAGGGTACAAGAGACCCAGTACTTC
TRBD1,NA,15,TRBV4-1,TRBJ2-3,CASSLRTGSTDTQYF,TGCGCCAGCAGCCTCAGGACAGGGAGTACAGATACGCAGTATTTT
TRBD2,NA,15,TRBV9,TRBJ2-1,CASSVRGLAGPEQFF,TGTGCCAGCAGCGTAAGGGGACTAGCGGGTCCTGAGCAGTTCTTC
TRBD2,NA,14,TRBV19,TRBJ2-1,CASSREGSYNEQFF,TGTGCCAGTAGTCGGGAGGGGTCCTACAATGAGCAGTTCTTC
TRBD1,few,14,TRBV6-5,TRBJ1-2,CASSHGTGSYGYTF,TGTGCCAGCAGTCACGGGACAGGGAGCTATGGCTACACCTTC
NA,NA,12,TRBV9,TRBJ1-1,CASSSTRGEAFF,TGTGCCAGCAGCAGCACTCGGGGTGAAGCTTTCTTT
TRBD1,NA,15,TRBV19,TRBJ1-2,CASSPDRGLNYGYTF,TGTGCCAGTAGTCCAGACAGGGGACTTAACTATGGCTACACCTTC
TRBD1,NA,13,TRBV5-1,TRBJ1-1,CASSTRTEGAAFF,TGCGCCAGCAGCACACGGACAGAGGGGGCAGCTTTCTTT